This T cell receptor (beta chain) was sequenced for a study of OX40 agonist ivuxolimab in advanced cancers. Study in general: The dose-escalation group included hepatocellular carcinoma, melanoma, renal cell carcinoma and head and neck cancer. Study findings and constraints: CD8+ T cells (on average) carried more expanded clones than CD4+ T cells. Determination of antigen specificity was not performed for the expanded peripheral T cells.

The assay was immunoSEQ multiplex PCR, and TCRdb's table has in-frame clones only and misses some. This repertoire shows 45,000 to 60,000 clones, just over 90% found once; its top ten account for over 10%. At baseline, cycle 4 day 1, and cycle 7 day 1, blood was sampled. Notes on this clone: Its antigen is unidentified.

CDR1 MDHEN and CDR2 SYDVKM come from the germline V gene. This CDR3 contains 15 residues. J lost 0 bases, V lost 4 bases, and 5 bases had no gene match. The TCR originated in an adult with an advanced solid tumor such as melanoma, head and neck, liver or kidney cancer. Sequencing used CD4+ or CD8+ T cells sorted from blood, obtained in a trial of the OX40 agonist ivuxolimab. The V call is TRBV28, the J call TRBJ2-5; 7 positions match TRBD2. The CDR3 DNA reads TGTGCCAGCAGTTCTCAACTAGCGAACCAAGAGACCCAGTACTTC. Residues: CASSSQLANQETQYF.